These 24 T cell receptor beta chains were all obtained from the same sample, sequenced in a study of CXCR4 blockade with PD-1 therapy in pancreatic cancer. The method was immunoSEQ multiplex PCR; TCRdb's version includes in-frame clones alone and lacks a portion of them. The table shows under 20,000 clones, with around 72% occurring only once. Material for sequencing was tumor tissue. Every receptor here comes from a human donor with pancreatic ductal adenocarcinoma.

The CDR3 protein is CVSVGGVNTEAFF. In DNA form, the CDR3 reads TGTGTCTCTGTAGGTGGGGTGAACACTGAAGCTTTCTTT. V is TRBV30 and J is TRBJ1-1; D is unclear. This CDR3 contains 13 residues. Germline loops: CDR1 GTSNPN, CDR2 SVGIG (reference sequence).

This rearrangement joins TRBV28 to TRBJ2-1; D unresolved. Germline V gene sequence: CDR1 MDHEN, CDR2 SYDVKM. This CDR3 contains 12 residues. Trimming left V 3 bases short and J 10 bases short, with 10 bases between. The CDR3 nucleotides read TGTGCCAGCAGTTTGCGGTATGACGAGCAGTTCTTC. Amino acid sequence: CASSLRYDEQFF.

The gene calls are TRBV5-1 and TRBJ1-2; 7 nucleotides match TRBD1. With V trimmed by 0 bases and J by 4 bases, 3 bases remained unmatched. Germline V gene data show CDR1 as SGHRS and CDR2 as YFSETQ. The CDR3 sequence is 14 residues long. The CDR3: CASSLAEGAYGYTF. CDR3 in DNA: TGCGCCAGCAGCTTGGCCGAGGGGGCCTATGGCTACACCTTC.

The rearrangement links TRBV29-1 to TRBJ2-7; 11 bases map to TRBD2. From germline, CDR1 is SQVTM and CDR2 ANQGSEA. Losses at the gene ends were 4 bases for V and 3 bases for J; bases not matched to a gene: 2. CDR3 length equals 13 residues. CDR3 loop: CSVGTSGHYEQYF. The DNA of the CDR3 is TGCAGCGTTGGGACTAGCGGGCACTACGAGCAGTACTTC.

The J gene is TRBJ2-3, the V gene TRBV14; no reliable D call. Germline V gene lookup returns CDR1 SGHDN and CDR2 FVKESK. The CDR3 runs to 12 residues. Trimming stripped 1 base from V and 7 bases from J, with 6 bases between. CDR3 DNA: TGTGCCAGCAGCCAAGGACCAAATACGCAGTATTTT. Translating it yields CASSQGPNTQYF.

The chain carries TRBV29-1 and TRBJ2-1, with TRBD2 identical over 13 bases. Germline values: CDR1 SQVTM, CDR2 ANQGSEA. The V segment lost 6 bases and the J segment 7 bases; nucleotides outside the gene matches: 18. The CDR3 has 18 amino acids. The CDR3 DNA reads TGCAGCGTCGGGGGGGACAGATCCGGGACTAGCGGGGCTAATGAGCAGTTCTTC. Its translation is CSVGGDRSGTSGANEQFF.

J is TRBJ2-2 and V is TRBV11-3; 9 bases align to TRBD1. CDR3 length: 15 residues. Germline CDR1 is SGHNT and CDR2 is YENEEA. The V and J ends lost 4 bases and 3 bases, in that order; junction bases with no gene match: 3. The CDR3 loop is CASSSGQGYTGELFF. In DNA, the CDR3 is TGTGCCAGCAGCTCGGGACAGGGATACACCGGGGAGCTGTTTTTT. The full variable domain, with the rest looked up from reference TRBV11-3 and TRBJ2-2, is EAGVVQSPRYKIIEKKQPVAFWCNPISGHNTLYWYLQNLGQGPELLIRYENEEAVDDSQLPKDRFSAERLKGVDSTLKIQPAELGDSAVYLCASSSGQGYTGELFFGEGSRLTVL.

V usage is TRBV11-3 and J usage is TRBJ1-2; D possibly corresponds to TRBD1 (5 bases). Germline CDR1 and CDR2: SGHNT and YENEEA. This CDR3 region has 15 residues. V shed 5 bases and J shed 8 bases, with 21 bases lying between them. DNA of the CDR3: TGTGCCAGCAGCGGCCTCAGCGGACACTATTGGGGCTACACCTTC. Translating it yields CASSGLSGHYWGYTF.

The genes are TRBV19 and TRBJ1-1, with D perhaps TRBD1 (5 bases). Deletions cut 5 bases from V and 5 bases from J, with 12 bases between. The CDR3 is 13 residues long. The germline CDR1 and CDR2 sequences are LNHDA and SQIVND (reference sequence). The CDR3 here is CASSSRGFTEAFF. DNA for the CDR3: TGTGCCAGTAGTTCCCGGGGGTTTACTGAAGCTTTCTTT.

In DNA, the CDR3 is TGTGCCAGCAGCCAAGGGATTGCCTACGAGCAGTACTTC. Residues: CASSQGIAYEQYF. The V call is TRBV14, the J call TRBJ2-7; D unclear. The CDR3 contains 13 residues. V gave up 1 base and J gave up 2 bases, with 6 bases separating them. Germline values: CDR1 SGHDN, CDR2 FVKESK.

The CDR3 is CASSRWERTDTQYF. The CDR3 DNA reads as TGTGCCAGCAGTAGGTGGGAGCGGACAGATACGCAGTATTTT. The rearrangement links TRBV11-3 to TRBJ2-3; possibly TRBD2 for D (5 bases). Germline CDR1 reads SGHNT; CDR2 reads YENEEA. Trimming took off 6 bases at V and 3 bases at J, with 13 bases between the two ends. The CDR3 contains 14 residues.

The chain carries TRBV7-2 and TRBJ1-4; possibly TRBD1 for D (5 bases). V was trimmed by 8 bases and J by 8 bases, leaving 18 bases between them. The germline V gene has CDR1 SGHTA and CDR2 FQGNSA. CDR3 size: 14 residues. The CDR3 loop is CASAVGGELEKLFF. The CDR3 nucleotides read TGTGCCAGCGCCGTCGGGGGGGAATTGGAAAAACTGTTTTTT.

The V call is TRBV18, the J call TRBJ2-7; possibly TRBD1 for D (5 bases). Germline-derived CDR1 and CDR2 are KGHSH and LQKENI. The CDR3 covers 13 residues. V lost 3 bases and J 7 bases, leaving 13 bases between the germline ends. CDR3 sequence reads: CASSPDSPREQYF. Written as DNA, the CDR3 is TGTGCCAGCTCACCTGACAGTCCGAGGGAGCAGTACTTC.

The V call is TRBV19, the J call TRBJ2-5; the D is unclear. CDR3 size: 14 residues. Germline V gene lookup returns CDR1 LNHDA and CDR2 SQIVND (reference sequence). Trimming took 0 bases from V and 0 from J, leaving 5 bases between them. CDR3 sequence: CASSIDSYQETQYF. Written as DNA, the CDR3 is TGTGCCAGTAGTATAGACAGCTACCAAGAGACCCAGTACTTC.

The rearrangement uses TRBV6-4 and TRBJ2-7; D is undetermined. The CDR3 sequence is 11 residues long. The germline V and J ends were trimmed by 7 bases and 3 bases, with 7 bases remaining between them. Germline-derived CDR1 and CDR2 are MRHNA and SNTAGT. The CDR3 DNA follows: TGTGCCAGCACCCACCGCTACGAGCAGTACTTC. It specifies CASTHRYEQYF.

This chain links TRBV19 with TRBJ1-5; D call uncertain. Germline V gene data show CDR1 as LNHDA and CDR2 as SQIVND (reference sequence). This CDR3 comprises 13 residues. V was trimmed by 7 bases and J by 6 bases, leaving 13 bases between them. This chain's CDR3 is CASKEGISQPQHF. In DNA, the CDR3 is TGTGCCAGTAAAGAAGGGATTAGTCAGCCCCAGCATTTT.

This chain links TRBV16 with TRBJ2-5; 11 bases are shared with TRBD2. The CDR3 length is 16 residues. Germline CDR1 reads KGHSY; CDR2 reads FQNENV. The ends lost 3 bases at V and 0 bases at J; junction bases unmatched: 3. The DNA for the CDR3 is TGTGCCAGCAGCCAGGGACTAGCGGCGTACCAAGAGACCCAGTACTTC. Translated: CASSQGLAAYQETQYF.

The chain joins TRBV5-1 to TRBJ2-7, with 8 bases fitting TRBD1. The germline gives CDR1 SGHRS, CDR2 YFSETQ. Losses at the gene ends were 4 bases for V and 2 bases for J; bases not matched to a gene: 8. The CDR3 contains 15 residues. Here the CDR3 DNA reads TGCGCCAGCAGCCCGGCCGGGACAGGAGCCTACGAGCAGTACTTC. It specifies CASSPAGTGAYEQYF.

This clone was counted only a few times. The rearrangement links TRBV28 to TRBJ2-7; no clear D. With 4 bases removed from V and 2 bases from J, the gap between germline ends came to 9 bases. In germline, CDR1 is MDHEN, CDR2 SYDVKM. The CDR3 has 13 residues. The CDR3, as DNA: TGTGCCAGCAGTTCCCTACTTCCCTACGAGCAGTACTTC. Amino acid sequence: CASSSLLPYEQYF. Based on the CDR3 plus reference TRBV28 and TRBJ2-7, the full variable domain is DVKVTQSSRYLVKRTGEKVFLECVQDMDHENMFWYRQDPGLGLRLIYFSYDVKMKEKGDIPEGYSVSREKKERFSLILESASTNQTSMYLCASSSLLPYEQYFGPGTRLTVT.

This clone was picked up many times. The V and J genes are TRBV11-3 and TRBJ2-1; possible D gene TRBD2, 6 bases. This CDR3 contains 15 residues. V was cut by 5 bases and J by 4 bases, with 15 bases left in between. CDR1 and CDR2 from the germline V gene are SGHNT and YENEEA. CDR3 region: CASSIGGGMYNEQFF. The DNA for the CDR3 is TGTGCCAGCAGCATCGGTGGGGGGATGTACAATGAGCAGTTCTTC.

This clone was counted once. This chain joins TRBV12-5 and TRBJ2-5, with 8 bases that match TRBD2. The germline gives CDR1 LGHNT, CDR2 FRNRAP. CDR3 size: 15 residues. V shed 5 bases and J 4 bases; nucleotides not matched to a gene: 9. The CDR3 sequence: CASGPGGLGAETQYF. In DNA form, the CDR3 reads TGTGCTAGTGGTCCTGGGGGACTAGGGGCAGAGACCCAGTACTTC.

The chain is built from TRBV15 and TRBJ2-1; 16 bases are a match to TRBD2. J was trimmed by 8 bases and V by 5 bases; bases with no gene match: 6. The CDR3 loop spans 16 amino acids. CDR1 LNHNV and CDR2 YYDKDF come from the germline V gene (reference sequence). In DNA form, the CDR3 reads TGTGCCACCAGCTTGGGACTAGCGGGAGGGGACGATGAGCAGTTCTTC. This sequence encodes CATSLGLAGGDDEQFF.

The J gene is TRBJ2-1, the V gene TRBV6-8; D not resolved. Germline V lookup: CDR1 MNHGY, CDR2 SAAAGT. V was pared by 5 bases and J by 6 bases, with 11 bases between. The CDR3 covers 13 residues. CDR3 DNA: TGTGCCAGCAGTCTATATGATCTCAATGAGCAGTTCTTC. It encodes CASSLYDLNEQFF.

J is TRBJ1-4 and V is TRBV25-1; D remains ambiguous. CDR1 and CDR2 (germline): MGHDK, SYGVNS. V was pared by 0 bases and J by 4 bases, with 6 bases between. CDR3 length: 14 amino acids. This CDR3 is CASSEYPDNEKLFF. The CDR3 DNA reads as TGTGCCAGCAGTGAATATCCAGATAATGAAAAACTGTTTTTT.